What follows describes a single T cell receptor (beta chain). The data were taken from a study of blood T cell repertoires in COVID-19. Study-wide background: The cDNA or gDNA used as material had been derived from T cells, B-cell-depleted T cells, or PBMCs.

Trimming removed 0 bases at V and 2 bases at J, with 11 bases between. Germline-derived CDR1 and CDR2 are MGHRA and YSYEKL. The CDR3 spans 15 residues. Some clones are missing from TCRdb's copy, which holds only in-frame ones; the method was immunoSEQ multiplex PCR. The sample yields 80,000 to 95,000 clones, 85% seen once. The receptor was isolated from a woman between 65 and 79 years old with acute or convalescent COVID-19. The chain employs TRBV4-1 and TRBJ2-7, with D perhaps matching TRBD1 (6 bases). Specimen: peripheral blood. The DNA of the CDR3 is TGCGCCAGCAGCCAAGATCGGGACACGACCTACGAGCAGTACGTC. This gives the protein CASSQDRDTTYEQYV.